Listed below are T cell receptor beta chains from one sample, sequenced in a study of control samples from healthy donors and cancer patients. The data were produced by immunoSEQ multiplex PCR, yet TCRdb's version contains in-frame clones alone and is incomplete. The sample lists roughly 80,000 clones, over 85% occurring once. The sample comprised blood. Source of these receptors: a man over 45 in good health. Both conserved end residues are part of each CDR3. Fields, in order: CDR3 length, clone size, J gene, D gene, V gene, CDR3 DNA, CDR3 protein. D genes are given only for firm matches. Not every row has a clone size; where given, it reads once, few, many or a size class.

len: 13
abundance: -
j_gene: TRBJ1-1
d_gene: TRBD1
v_gene: TRBV9
CDR3nt: TGTGCCAGCAGCTCCCCGACAGGGGGGGAAGCTTTCTTT
CDR3aa: CASSSPTGGEAFF

len: 12
abundance: -
j_gene: TRBJ2-7
d_gene: -
v_gene: TRBV11-2
CDR3nt: TGTGCCAGCAGCCCCGGTGATTACGAGCAGTACTTC
CDR3aa: CASSPGDYEQYF

len: 14
abundance: -
j_gene: TRBJ2-7
d_gene: -
v_gene: TRBV4-1
CDR3nt: TGCGCCAGCAGCCAAGAGGACAGCACCTACGAGCAGTACTTC
CDR3aa: CASSQEDSTYEQYF

len: 10
abundance: -
j_gene: TRBJ2-7
d_gene: -
v_gene: TRBV11-2
CDR3nt: TGTGCCAGCAGCGGCTACGAGCAGTACTTC
CDR3aa: CASSGYEQYF

len: 13
abundance: -
j_gene: TRBJ1-5
d_gene: -
v_gene: TRBV12-3/TRBV12-4
CDR3nt: TGTGCCAGCAGTTTATGGGAGAATCAGCCCCAGCATTTT
CDR3aa: CASSLWENQPQHF

len: 14
abundance: -
j_gene: TRBJ1-1
d_gene: -
v_gene: TRBV4-1
CDR3nt: TGCGCCAGCAGCCCAACTGGCGCGAACACTGAAGCTTTCTTT
CDR3aa: CASSPTGANTEAFF

len: 15
abundance: -
j_gene: TRBJ2-2
d_gene: TRBD1
v_gene: TRBV16
CDR3nt: TGTGCCAGCAGCCAATGGACAGGGAACACCGGGGAGCTGTTTTTT
CDR3aa: CASSQWTGNTGELFF

len: 13
abundance: -
j_gene: TRBJ1-1
d_gene: TRBD1
v_gene: TRBV30
CDR3nt: TGTGCCTGGAGTGTCCAGGGGGCCACTGAAGCTTTCTTT
CDR3aa: CAWSVQGATEAFF

len: 11
abundance: -
j_gene: TRBJ1-2
d_gene: -
v_gene: TRBV5-1
CDR3nt: TGCGCCAGCTTAGGGGCTGGTGGCTACACCTTC
CDR3aa: CASLGAGGYTF

len: 13
abundance: -
j_gene: TRBJ2-1
d_gene: -
v_gene: TRBV27
CDR3nt: TGTGCCAGCAGGGGGAGCTCCTACAATGAGCAGTTCTTC
CDR3aa: CASRGSSYNEQFF

len: 13
abundance: -
j_gene: TRBJ1-1
d_gene: TRBD1
v_gene: TRBV9
CDR3nt: TGTGCCAGCAGCGAGGGACAGACAACTGAAGCTTTCTTT
CDR3aa: CASSEGQTTEAFF

len: 16
abundance: -
j_gene: TRBJ1-1
d_gene: -
v_gene: TRBV5-5
CDR3nt: TGTGCCAGCAGCTTGGACTGGGCAGTGCCGAACACTGAAGCTTTCTTT
CDR3aa: CASSLDWAVPNTEAFF

len: 12
abundance: -
j_gene: TRBJ2-5
d_gene: -
v_gene: TRBV28
CDR3nt: TGTGCCAGCAGGGGGGGCTGGGAGACCCAGTACTTC
CDR3aa: CASRGGWETQYF

len: 15
abundance: -
j_gene: TRBJ1-6
d_gene: -
v_gene: TRBV6-5
CDR3nt: TGTGCCAGCAGTTACTCGATAGGTGATAATTCACCCCTCCACTTT
CDR3aa: CASSYSIGDNSPLHF

len: 13
abundance: -
j_gene: TRBJ2-5
d_gene: -
v_gene: TRBV11-3
CDR3nt: TGTGCCAGCAGCTTAGCCCTTCTGGAGACCCAGTACTTC
CDR3aa: CASSLALLETQYF

len: 15
abundance: -
j_gene: TRBJ1-2
d_gene: -
v_gene: TRBV7-9
CDR3nt: TGTGCCAGCAGCTTTCCCGGGGCCCAGAGCTATGGCTACACCTTC
CDR3aa: CASSFPGAQSYGYTF

len: 16
abundance: few
j_gene: TRBJ2-1
d_gene: TRBD1
v_gene: TRBV7-9
CDR3nt: TGTGCCAGCAGCCTGGATAGGGACAGGGCCCACAATGAGCAGTTCTTC
CDR3aa: CASSLDRDRAHNEQFF

len: 20
abundance: -
j_gene: TRBJ2-5
d_gene: -
v_gene: TRBV7-6
CDR3nt: TGTGCCAGCAGCTTAGAATTATGGCAGCCCGTTCCCCGGGGCAGAGAGACCCAGTACTTC
CDR3aa: CASSLELWQPVPRGRETQYF

len: 14
abundance: -
j_gene: TRBJ2-3
d_gene: -
v_gene: TRBV5-4
CDR3nt: TGTGCCAGCAGCTTGGCTAGCGGCACAGATACGCAGTATTTT
CDR3aa: CASSLASGTDTQYF

len: 13
abundance: -
j_gene: TRBJ1-1
d_gene: -
v_gene: TRBV11-2
CDR3nt: TGTGCCAGCAGCTTAGAAGTGAACACTGAAGCTTTCTTT
CDR3aa: CASSLEVNTEAFF

len: 20
abundance: -
j_gene: TRBJ2-2
d_gene: -
v_gene: TRBV4-2
CDR3nt: TGTGCCAGCAGCCGCAACCCGGTAGTAGTATTGTCAGGGAACACCGGGGAGCTGTTTTTT
CDR3aa: CASSRNPVVVLSGNTGELFF

len: 16
abundance: -
j_gene: TRBJ1-6
d_gene: -
v_gene: TRBV14
CDR3nt: TGTGCCAGCAGCCAAGAGAAGGGGTTTAGTAATTCACCCCTCCACTTT
CDR3aa: CASSQEKGFSNSPLHF

len: 15
abundance: -
j_gene: TRBJ2-1
d_gene: -
v_gene: TRBV7-9
CDR3nt: TGTGCCAGCAGCTTAGCCGTGGGGGCCAGGAATGAGCAGTTCTTC
CDR3aa: CASSLAVGARNEQFF

len: 16
abundance: -
j_gene: TRBJ2-1
d_gene: TRBD2
v_gene: TRBV6-1
CDR3nt: TGTGCCAGCAGTGAAGCGTGTAGCGGGGGGGCCTGTGAGCAGTTCTTC
CDR3aa: CASSEACSGGACEQFF

len: 16
abundance: -
j_gene: TRBJ1-2
d_gene: -
v_gene: TRBV5-1
CDR3nt: TGCGCCAGCAGCTTGGGGAGCAGGGTCACTAACTATGGCTACACCTTC
CDR3aa: CASSLGSRVTNYGYTF

len: 15
abundance: -
j_gene: TRBJ1-1
d_gene: -
v_gene: TRBV30
CDR3nt: TGTGCCTGGAGTGTAAGGGTAGTCTTGAACACTGAAGCTTTCTTT
CDR3aa: CAWSVRVVLNTEAFF

len: 14
abundance: -
j_gene: TRBJ1-2
d_gene: -
v_gene: TRBV5-6
CDR3nt: TGTGCCAGCAGCTTGAAGGTGACTAACTATGGCTACACCTTC
CDR3aa: CASSLKVTNYGYTF

len: 15
abundance: once
j_gene: TRBJ1-4
d_gene: -
v_gene: TRBV11-2
CDR3nt: TGTGCCAGCAGCCAGACGCGGGGAACTAATGAAAAACTGTTTTTT
CDR3aa: CASSQTRGTNEKLFF

len: 15
abundance: once
j_gene: TRBJ2-3
d_gene: -
v_gene: TRBV7-8
CDR3nt: TGTGCCAGCAGCTCCTCAAGGGGTTCCACAGATACGCAGTATTTT
CDR3aa: CASSSSRGSTDTQYF

len: 15
abundance: -
j_gene: TRBJ2-1
d_gene: TRBD2
v_gene: TRBV10-2
CDR3nt: TGCGCCAGCAGTATAGCGGGGGGGCCAAACAATGAGCAGTTCTTC
CDR3aa: CASSIAGGPNNEQFF

len: 16
abundance: -
j_gene: TRBJ2-7
d_gene: -
v_gene: TRBV27
CDR3nt: TGTGCCAGCAGTTTGATCCAGAGTGTAGCTCCCTACGAGCAGTACTTC
CDR3aa: CASSLIQSVAPYEQYF

len: 15
abundance: -
j_gene: TRBJ2-1
d_gene: -
v_gene: TRBV5-6
CDR3nt: TGTGCCAGCAGCTTAGGTCAGGGTCGTCGAGATGAGCAGTTCTTC
CDR3aa: CASSLGQGRRDEQFF

len: 13
abundance: once
j_gene: TRBJ2-7
d_gene: -
v_gene: TRBV12-3/TRBV12-4
CDR3nt: TGTGCCAGCAGTTATTCCGATTTCTACGAGCAGTACTTC
CDR3aa: CASSYSDFYEQYF

len: 15
abundance: -
j_gene: TRBJ1-1
d_gene: TRBD1
v_gene: TRBV3-1/TRBV3-2
CDR3nt: TGTGCCAGCAGCCAGGACGGACAGGGATGGACTGAAGCTTTCTTT
CDR3aa: CASSQDGQGWTEAFF

len: 12
abundance: -
j_gene: TRBJ2-5
d_gene: -
v_gene: TRBV15
CDR3nt: TGTGCCACCAGCATCGGGCTCGAGACCCAGTACTTC
CDR3aa: CATSIGLETQYF

len: 11
abundance: -
j_gene: TRBJ2-1
d_gene: -
v_gene: TRBV10-3
CDR3nt: TGTGCCATCAAACAGGACAGTGAGCAGTTCTTC
CDR3aa: CAIKQDSEQFF

len: 14
abundance: -
j_gene: TRBJ1-4
d_gene: -
v_gene: TRBV5-1
CDR3nt: TGCGCCAGCAGCGCGGCTGGGGAAGGGGAAAAACTGTTTTTT
CDR3aa: CASSAAGEGEKLFF

len: 16
abundance: -
j_gene: TRBJ2-5
d_gene: TRBD2
v_gene: TRBV24-1
CDR3nt: TGTGCCACCAGTGATCCCCAGGGCGGGGGGGCCGAGACCCAGTACTTC
CDR3aa: CATSDPQGGGAETQYF

len: 15
abundance: -
j_gene: TRBJ2-5
d_gene: TRBD1
v_gene: TRBV13
CDR3nt: TGTGCCAGCAGCCCATCCACGGGACAGAGAGAGACCCAGTACTTC
CDR3aa: CASSPSTGQRETQYF

len: 12
abundance: -
j_gene: TRBJ1-5
d_gene: -
v_gene: TRBV10-3
CDR3nt: TGTGCCACCCGGACCCCGGAGCAGCCCCAGCATTTT
CDR3aa: CATRTPEQPQHF

len: 12
abundance: -
j_gene: TRBJ1-1
d_gene: -
v_gene: TRBV12-3/TRBV12-4
CDR3nt: TGTGCCAGCAGTCTACAGGGCGCTGAAGCTTTCTTT
CDR3aa: CASSLQGAEAFF